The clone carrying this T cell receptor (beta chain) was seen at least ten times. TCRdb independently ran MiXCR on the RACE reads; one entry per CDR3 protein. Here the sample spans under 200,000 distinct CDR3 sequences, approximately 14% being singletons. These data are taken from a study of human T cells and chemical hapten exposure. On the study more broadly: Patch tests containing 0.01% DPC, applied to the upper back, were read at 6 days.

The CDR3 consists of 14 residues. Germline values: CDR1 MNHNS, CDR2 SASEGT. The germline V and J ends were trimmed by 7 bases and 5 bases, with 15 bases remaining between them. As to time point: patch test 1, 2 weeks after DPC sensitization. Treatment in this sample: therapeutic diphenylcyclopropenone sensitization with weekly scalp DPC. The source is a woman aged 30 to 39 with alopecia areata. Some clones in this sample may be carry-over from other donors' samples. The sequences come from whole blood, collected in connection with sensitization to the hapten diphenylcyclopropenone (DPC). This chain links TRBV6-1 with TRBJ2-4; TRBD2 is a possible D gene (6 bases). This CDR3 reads CASTLQLAENIQYF. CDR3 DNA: TGTGCCAGCACTTTGCAACTAGCAGAAAACATTCAGTACTTC.